A selection of T cell receptor beta chains follows, all from one sample in a study of T cell clones after liver transplantation. Libraries were prepared by immunoSEQ multiplex PCR; TCRdb keeps only in-frame clonotypes and omits some of them. The sample records more than 65,000 clones, 90% being singletons. Material: CD4+ T cells from blood, obtained before liver transplant. The receptors originated from a human donor who received a liver transplant. Each CDR3 is given without its conserved first and last residue.

cdr3_aa	v_call	j_call
ASSQDARTTSTDTQY	TRBV4-3	TRBJ2-3
ASSPSGRGGSGELF	TRBV11-3	TRBJ2-2
ASSQDGGNGNTIY	TRBV4-1	TRBJ1-3
ASSAGGWRNQRSYEQY	TRBV19	TRBJ2-7
ASSVVAQGARELF	TRBV9	TRBJ2-2
ASSLSLDANNEQF	TRBV11-2	TRBJ2-1
SVGPPGGGAQH	TRBV29-1	TRBJ1-5
ASSLQTGSGNTIY	TRBV25-1	TRBJ1-3
ASSTSGLNTEAF	TRBV7-3	TRBJ1-1
AWKLDGVYEQY	TRBV30	TRBJ2-7
ASSSTGTSYEQY	TRBV9	TRBJ2-7
ASSSEIWASGSVATDTQY	TRBV28	TRBJ2-3
ASGLSTSGRSDTQY	TRBV12-5	TRBJ2-3
ASSHRQNTEAF	TRBV7-6	TRBJ1-1
ASSQEVARVYEQY	TRBV4-1	TRBJ2-7
ASSLFPGTSGVRSTDTQY	TRBV27	TRBJ2-3
ASSLGGREDTQY	TRBV11-1	TRBJ2-3
ASSMTRSTDTQY	TRBV5-4	TRBJ2-3
SVAAGRGHGYT	TRBV29-1	TRBJ1-2
ASSLAPMNEQY	TRBV5-5	TRBJ2-7
ASSHGDEKLF	TRBV5-8	TRBJ1-4
ASSLGGYTGELF	TRBV7-3	TRBJ2-2
ASSEGLHGGGSSTDTQY	TRBV6-1	TRBJ2-3
ASSEAPGTSPSLYGYT	TRBV6-1	TRBJ1-2
ASSTTWAYNQPQH	TRBV6-6	TRBJ1-5
ASNVAYEQY	TRBV5-5	TRBJ2-7
ASSSFRTPITSDTQY	TRBV28	TRBJ2-3
ASRPTPGLTPCNQPQH	TRBV7-7	TRBJ1-5
ASSQVGGTEAF	TRBV14	TRBJ1-1
ASQPGAKNIQY	TRBV18	TRBJ2-4
ASSDRDRYTDTQY	TRBV4-3	TRBJ2-3
ATQREGFSGNTIY	TRBV2	TRBJ1-3
ATSRGGQGSYEQY	TRBV15	TRBJ2-7
ASSEGGRQGHNEQF	TRBV2	TRBJ2-1
ASSLGTLAGGDTQY	TRBV5-1	TRBJ2-3
ASSLVGGFSTDTQY	TRBV27	TRBJ2-3
ASSPILASGSTDTQY	TRBV5-1	TRBJ2-3
ASSLLAGRTDTQY	TRBV27	TRBJ2-3
ASSLLDEQF	TRBV7-2	TRBJ2-1
ASSLTSGGYEQY	TRBV7-2	TRBJ2-7
ASSRGLAATDTQY	TRBV5-6	TRBJ2-3
ASSTRGTPANYGYT	TRBV5-1	TRBJ1-2
ASSIKRQGDITDTQY	TRBV21-1	TRBJ2-3
SVPSGTSGGQRLEQF	TRBV29-1	TRBJ2-1
ASRSGYGYT	TRBV5-1	TRBJ1-2
ASTERSGGDTDTQY	TRBV2	TRBJ2-3
ASSPTTEPGSEQY	TRBV5-4	TRBJ2-7
ASTGGATNEKLF	TRBV28	TRBJ1-4
ASSSGQATEAF	TRBV19	TRBJ1-1
ASSLVRGSSYNEQF	TRBV11-2	TRBJ2-1